This T cell receptor beta chain emerged from a study of cytomegalovirus exposure and HLA in healthy donors (dated by TCRdb to 2015 to 2018). At the level of the whole study: According to an earlier analysis of 587 of the donors, about 179 million T cells yielded 120 million or so unique TCR beta sequences and around 280 Gb of sequence data. An early release that covered about 640 HLA-typed donors contained around 330 gigabases of sequencing data and 80 million or so unique TCR sequences. A separate validation cohort of 100 to 150 different subjects was used in addition to the roughly 700-subject first cohort. An earlier analysis of approximately 640 of the donors applied high-throughput TCR beta sequencing to assess whether each TCR beta V gene segment acted as functional or pseudogenic. Across about 380 genotyped donors of the cohort, an average of 235,054 unique TCR beta nucleotide sequences per donor were sequenced, and 15% to 20% of those sequences were non-productive. Rather than using new phenotypic data, the later analysis identified candidate immune exposures from TCR beta sequences and from how often those sequences occurred across donors. The study aimed to test whether signatures of past pathogen exposure could be identified by cataloging public T cell receptors. Roughly 5 DR-DQ haplotypes were handled as single units for association and clustering, since linkage in the cohort was strong. High-throughput TCR immunosequencing, statistical association of individual TCRs with disease status, and machine learning were combined to predict cytomegalovirus infection status. Of the approximately 400 genotyped donors, less than 85% were placed in the genetic ancestry cluster associated with self-reported Caucasian donors. Donor age, sex, ethnicity and CMV serostatus were compiled alongside the repertoire data. The T cell repertoires of 700 or so subjects were profiled by immunosequencing and related to cytomegalovirus serostatus. Class I and class II HLA loci were covered by the typing at four-digit resolution. Every discovery cohort repertoire had been produced on one sequencing platform. A later genetic analysis took genome-wide SNP genotypes for about 55% of the 666 donors and used that subset as a discovery cohort. The number of donors typed differed by locus, with roughly 620-630 for A, B, C, DRB1 and DQB1, 522 for DQA1, 600 to 610 for DPA1, and around 450 for DPB1. In a later analysis, previously published TCR beta repertoires from 550 to 750 donors were re-analyzed and high-resolution HLA genotyping was added so that TCR occurrence patterns could be studied. The full study reports these points: A later analysis found that TCR association rates varied across HLA loci, with DRB1 alleles showing the most associated TCRs and HLA-C alleles the fewest. A further reported finding was that TCR beta sequences accurately predicted the HLA-A and HLA-B alleles for most subjects in the first cohort. A cluster of highly shared sequence variants was judged likely to represent a technical artifact of the sequencing pipeline. A later genetic analysis associated a missense DCLRE1C variant with V-gene and J-gene trimming of TCR beta chains, and an independent cohort replicated the association. In an earlier analysis of 450 to 750 of the donors, most TCR beta V segments appeared in productive rearrangements about 90% or about 30% of the time, broadly matching IMGT annotations. Immune exposure information for the cohort was limited to CMV serostatus. Assigning TCR associations to individual alleles was difficult when HLA alleles, especially DR and DQ, strongly co-occurred. The classifier was reported to diagnose cytomegalovirus status with high specificity and sensitivity in both the original and validation cohorts. In vitro tests confirmed that three of the cytomegalovirus-associated TCR beta chains recognize cytomegalovirus antigens. Most TCR sequences were seen in very few donors, while some public TCRs were found in many individuals. Because counts were too low, some 16 rarely observed V segments, including chromosome 9 orphons, were excluded from the earlier analysis of fewer than 650 of the donors. Compared with equally common non-associated chains, HLA-associated TCR beta chains in a later analysis were more clonally expanded and had lower generation probabilities. A later analysis found that most CMV-associated TCR beta chains appeared HLA-restricted, with HLA associations seemingly driven largely by CMV exposure. Because the 87-base-pair reads could not distinguish some IMGT-functional V segments, including TRBV6-2 and TRBV6-3, those segments were excluded. A later genetic analysis reported fewer N-insertions in productive TCRs among donors in an Asian-associated ancestry cluster than the roughly 690-donor mean. Sequencing depth was assumed to be roughly uniform across donors in the presence/absence analyses, though that assumption may not hold. It was suggested by the authors that the approach could potentially be generalized to other disease states and immunological phenotypes. In a later analysis, several top co-occurrence clusters were reported to appear linked to parvovirus B19, influenza, CMV and Epstein-Barr virus. The study listed 164 TCR beta chains as associated with cytomegalovirus. The cohort was sequenced for TCR beta chains only, and without alpha or paired-chain data the features that could be detected were limited. HLA typing was unavailable for some donors at each locus, so association tests used only the typed subset. Linkage disequilibrium might explain the correlated functional status among segregating V segments, but an unknown experimental factor could not be excluded. At a false discovery rate of 0.05, a later analysis linked 15,000 to 20,000 TCR beta sequences to specific HLA alleles.

Sequences MGHDK (CDR1) and SYGVNS (CDR2) are obtained from the germline V gene. V is reduced by 1 base and J by 4 bases, leaving a spacing of 13 bases between them. From the cysteine through the phenylalanine, the CDR3 covers 15 amino acids. Only the CDR3 DNA is retained, 45 bases long and in frame from the first base. Library construction relied on the immunoSEQ multiplex PCR assay. For the multiplex PCR, a mixture combining 60 forward primers for TCR Vbeta segments and 13 reverse primers for TCR Jbeta segments was used. A multiplex PCR assay on genomic DNA amplified the CDR3 region of rearranged TCR beta genes. The Illumina HiSeq System was used to sequence the amplified TCR beta libraries as 87-base-pair reads. The authors processed their data as follows. Across the 640 or so repertoires, a later analysis counted some 80 million unique TCR beta chains, about 10 million of which were shared by at least two donors. To remove PCR and sequencing errors, raw reads were error-corrected and collapsed into unique sequences using a nearest-neighbor algorithm that merged closely related sequences. V, D and J gene segments were assigned by aligning CDR3 sequences to IMGT reference sequences. For a sequence to be retained, at least a six-nucleotide match to both a V gene segment and a J gene segment was required. Rearrangements were classified as productive when the CDR3 lacked stop codons and remained in frame with V and J, and all other rearrangements were classified as non-productive. CDR3 was defined by IMGT convention, running from the second conserved V-encoded cysteine to the conserved J-encoded phenylalanine. In an earlier analysis of more than 550 of the donors, sequences lacking an unambiguous match to a single V gene segment were excluded. An earlier analysis of under 750 of the donors called V segments functional above 56.7% productive rearrangements and segregating when the between-donor standard deviation exceeded 5%. A statistical classification framework was built to diagnose cytomegalovirus status from the catalog of TCR beta chain sequences. In a later analysis, V and J genes were assigned by comparing TCR nucleotide sequences against IMGT/GENE-DB human TR gene sequences. The TCRdist pipeline was used in a later analysis to assign CDR3 sequences and most-parsimonious VDJ recombination scenarios. A later analysis defined each TCR beta chain by its CDR3 amino acid sequence plus V-gene family, and excluded reads lacking a unique V-gene family. A later analysis removed several hundred highly shared, low-generation-probability nucleotide sequences to deal with suspected cross-contamination and a sequencing artifact. For each public chain, a later analysis derived a clonal expansion index from normalized ranks of inferred template counts within each repertoire. In a later analysis, generation probabilities were computed with a VDJ recombination model fitted to out-of-frame rearrangements, and the resulting probabilities were checked against IGoR. A later analysis scored TCR-TCR, TCR-HLA and TCR-CMV co-occurrence with hypergeometric tests, applying a repertoire-size bias correction to TCR pairs. A later analysis estimated false discovery rates by permuting HLA or CMV assignments 20 times. In a later analysis, co-occurring TCRs were grouped using DBSCAN, and TCRdist sequence similarity was added for clustering within HLA-allele-positive subsets. Co-occurrence clustering excluded repertoires with fewer than 30,000 or more than 120,000 public chains, plus five with anomalous nucleotide sharing. TCRdb provides this immuneACCESS table in a form limited to in-frame rearrangements. Some clones are lacking; in checked studies, under half of them reflect an unresolved V gene, and why the rest are absent is not known. V and J calls plus clone size are reproduced from that table; the DNA served to infer D and trimming. The sample table lists 160,000 or so clones, approximately 80% of them with a count of one. The ten most abundant clones make up around 9.1% of the sample.

The cohort comprised fewer than 700 healthy bone marrow donors. At the time of sampling, all cohort members were nominally healthy, though unrecorded immune exposures were likely present. The donor tested CMV seropositive and was one of the 289 seropositive cohort members. A peripheral blood sample was collected from each donor, and TCR beta sequencing was performed on peripheral blood mononuclear cells. The Qiagen DNeasy Blood Extraction Kit was used to extract genomic DNA from the blood cell samples. On this clone: The antigen it recognizes is unknown. No much larger clone is present one base from it, and per-base qualities are unavailable.

What was sequenced was PBMCs. The sequence was obtained from a male donor in good health and CMV-seropositive. The chain is assembled from TRBV25-1 and TRBJ1-1, with TRBD1 perhaps the D gene, on 6 matching bases. The nucleotide sequence is given as TGTGCCAGCAGTGAATCGACAGGTCTTATCACTGAAGCTTTCTTT. Translated, this is CASSESTGLITEAFF.